This T cell receptor beta chain was captured in a study of cytomegalovirus exposure and HLA in healthy donors. Primers for the PCR totalled 60 Vbeta and 13 Jbeta. Using immunoSEQ multiplex PCR, the repertoire was profiled, and TCRdb retains in-frame clones only, with some absent. The sample yields 98,000 or so clones, about a tenth seen once. There are 12 residues in the CDR3. Germline-derived CDR1 and CDR2 are LGHNA and YNFKEQ. V lost 5 bases and J lost 5, with 8 bases in between. V usage is TRBV4-2 and J usage is TRBJ2-3; D is unclear. The TCR sequence derives from a man aged 35-49 years in good health and CMV-seropositive. The specimen sequenced was PBMCs. DNA of the CDR3: TGTGCCAGCAGCTTCCGAGGAGATACGCAGTATTTT. It yields the protein CASSFRGDTQYF.